A selection of T cell receptor beta chains follows, all from one sample in a study of blood T cells in healthy people across ages. TCRdb re-called the 5' RACE reads through MiXCR, storing one row per CDR3 protein. Of roughly 800,000 distinct CDR3 sequences in the sample, more than 25% were seen once. These records were also assigned to another study, of T cells of mothers and their children.

The sample comprised blood. The receptors were gathered from a boy younger than 18 in good health. The CDR3 runs from the conserved cysteine through the conserved F or W. The order of the fields is clone size, V gene, J gene, D gene, CDR3 protein, CDR3 DNA. D genes are given only for firm matches. Size is stated for part of the rows, as once, few or many counts, or as a class when the clone is expanded.

NA	TRBV9	TRBJ1-1	NA	CASSPRATPEAFF	TGTGCCAGCAGCCCTAGGGCAACCCCTGAAGCTTTCTTT
NA	TRBV7-6	TRBJ2-7	NA	CASSETWRSYEQYF	TGTGCCAGCAGCGAGACCTGGCGGTCCTACGAGCAGTACTTC
NA	TRBV7-2	TRBJ1-4	NA	CASSLAGTLNEKLFF	TGTGCCAGCAGCTTAGCCGGGACCCTAAATGAAAAACTGTTTTTT
NA	TRBV12-3/TRBV12-4	TRBJ1-1	NA	CASVIREGEAFF	TGTGCCAGCGTCATCAGGGAAGGTGAAGCTTTCTTT
NA	TRBV7-3	TRBJ1-1	NA	CASSLGPMNTEAFF	TGTGCCAGCAGCCTAGGACCGATGAACACTGAAGCTTTCTTT
few	TRBV27	TRBJ1-4	NA	CASMGLTTNEKLFF	TGTGCCAGCATGGGATTGACAACTAATGAAAAACTGTTTTTT
few	TRBV15	TRBJ2-7	NA	CATSIDRGLNSPLHF	TGTGCCACCAGCATCGACCGGGGTTTAAATTCACCCCTCCACTTC
few	TRBV12-3/TRBV12-4	TRBJ1-1	TRBD1	CASRELQGRHLNTEAFF	TGTGCCAGCAGGGAACTACAGGGGCGACACTTGAACACTGAAGCTTTCTTT
NA	TRBV2	TRBJ2-1	NA	CASSPGWGYNEQFF	TGTGCCAGTTCTCCAGGGTGGGGCTACAATGAGCAGTTCTTC
NA	TRBV5-1	TRBJ1-2	TRBD1	CASSKGQGAHYGYTF	TGCGCCAGCAGCAAGGGACAGGGTGCCCACTATGGCTACACCTTC
NA	TRBV7-6	TRBJ2-1	TRBD1	CASSLGQGFYNEQFF	TGTGCCAGCAGCTTAGGACAGGGGTTCTACAATGAGCAGTTCTTC
NA	TRBV2	TRBJ1-2	NA	CASSEALVVGYTF	TGTGCCAGCAGTGAAGCGCTAGTTGTTGGCTACACCTTC
NA	TRBV11-2	TRBJ1-3	NA	CASSVSLGLLKGNTIYF	TGTGCCAGCAGCGTAAGCTTGGGCCTACTCAAGGGAAACACCATATATTTT
many	TRBV3-1	TRBJ2-5	TRBD2	CASSQAGGGETQYF	TGTGCCAGCAGCCAAGCGGGGGGAGGAGAGACCCAGTACTTC
NA	TRBV12-3/TRBV12-4	TRBJ1-5	NA	CASSLARTLRRNQPQHF	TGTGCCAGCAGTTTAGCGAGGACTCTTAGGCGCAATCAGCCCCAGCATTTT
few	TRBV11-2	TRBJ2-1	TRBD2	CASSQLAKVYEQFF	TGTGCCAGCAGTCAACTAGCGAAGGTCTATGAGCAGTTCTTC
few	TRBV5-1	TRBJ2-3	TRBD1	CASSLGTGMTDTQYF	TGCGCCAGCAGCTTGGGGACAGGGATGACAGATACGCAGTATTTT
few	TRBV20-1	TRBJ1-5	TRBD1	CSARVDRGNQPQHF	TGCAGTGCTAGGGTTGACAGGGGCAATCAGCCCCAGCATTTT
NA	TRBV6-2/TRBV6-3	TRBJ2-5	TRBD2	CASSSTSKETQYF	TGTGCCAGCAGTTCGACTAGCAAAGAGACCCAGTACTTC
NA	TRBV10-3	TRBJ2-6	NA	CAARTDRSEHPGANVLTF	TGTGCCGCCCGCACGGACAGATCAGAACACCCCGGGGCCAACGTCCTGACTTTC
NA	TRBV28	TRBJ2-3	NA	CASSSGVGGPLDTQYF	TGTGCCAGCAGTTCTGGTGTTGGGGGGCCCTTGGATACGCAGTATTTT
NA	TRBV20-1	TRBJ1-6	TRBD1	CSASPGTADNSPLHF	TGCAGTGCTAGTCCGGGGACAGCAGATAATTCACCCCTCCACTTT
few	TRBV12-3/TRBV12-4	TRBJ1-5	TRBD1	CASSLGTGYQPQHF	TGTGCCAGCAGTTTAGGGACAGGGTATCAGCCCCAGCATTTT
NA	TRBV5-1	TRBJ2-3	NA	CASSANPSTDTQYF	TGCGCCAGCAGCGCGAACCCATCCACAGATACGCAGTATTTT
NA	TRBV29-1	TRBJ2-1	NA	CSVDHFIAGEQFF	TGCAGCGTTGACCACTTTATCGCGGGCGAGCAGTTCTTC
NA	TRBV14	TRBJ2-4	TRBD2	CASSQGDSGAQAKNIQYF	TGTGCCAGCAGCCAAGGGGATAGCGGGGCTCAAGCCAAAAACATTCAGTACTTC
few	TRBV5-1	TRBJ2-5	NA	CASRAGGTSQETQYF	TGCGCCAGCAGGGCAGGGGGGACTAGTCAAGAGACCCAGTACTTC
few	TRBV7-9	TRBJ2-3	TRBD1	CASSFEGADSNTQYF	TGTGCCAGCAGCTTCGAGGGGGCCGATTCCAATACGCAGTATTTT
NA	TRBV3-1	TRBJ1-1	NA	CASSQEGVNTEAFF	TGTGCCAGCAGCCAGGAGGGGGTGAACACTGAAGCTTTCTTT
NA	TRBV7-8	TRBJ1-5	TRBD1	CASSATRDRVLQPQHF	TGTGCCAGCAGCGCAACCCGGGACAGGGTATTGCAGCCCCAGCATTTT
few	TRBV5-1	TRBJ2-5	TRBD1	CASSPPGQGKETQYF	TGCGCCAGCAGCCCTCCCGGACAGGGGAAAGAGACCCAGTACTTC
few	TRBV20-1	TRBJ2-5	TRBD2	CSARDRLAGVETQYF	TGCAGTGCTAGAGACCGACTAGCGGGGGTAGAGACCCAGTACTTC
once	TRBV7-2	TRBJ1-2	NA	CASRNPAPYGYTF	TGTGCCAGCAGAAACCCGGCTCCCTATGGCTACACCTTC
many	TRBV28	TRBJ2-5	TRBD2	CASSSTSGGQETQYF	TGTGCCAGCAGTTCGACTAGCGGGGGCCAAGAGACCCAGTACTTC
NA	TRBV13	TRBJ2-7	NA	CASSPGRSSYEQYF	TGTGCCAGCAGCCCGGGCAGGAGCTCCTACGAGCAGTACTTC
NA	TRBV5-1	TRBJ1-4	TRBD1	CASSLSTGGRSNEKLFF	TGCGCCAGCAGCTTGTCTACAGGGGGCCGGTCTAATGAAAAACTGTTTTTT
NA	TRBV7-2	TRBJ2-2	NA	CASSLVGPVTGELFF	TGTGCCAGCAGCTTAGTAGGTCCAGTCACCGGGGAGCTGTTTTTT
NA	TRBV20-1	TRBJ2-3	TRBD2	CSARATSGGEDTQYF	TGCAGTGCTAGAGCGACTAGCGGGGGGGAAGATACGCAGTATTTT
few	TRBV7-2	TRBJ2-7	NA	CASSLGGTGGSSYEQYF	TGTGCCAGCAGCCTAGGGGGAACGGGGGGCTCCTCCTACGAGCAGTACTTC
NA	TRBV15	TRBJ1-4	NA	CATSRDGRLNEKLFF	TGTGCCACCAGCAGAGATGGCAGGCTTAATGAAAAACTGTTTTTT
few	TRBV6-1	TRBJ2-6	NA	CASSDFGRGSGANVLTF	TGTGCCAGCAGTGATTTTGGCAGGGGCTCTGGGGCCAACGTCCTGACTTTC
once	TRBV3-1	TRBJ2-1	NA	CASSQEGNAGEQFF	TGTGCCAGCAGCCAAGAAGGTAACGCCGGTGAGCAGTTCTTC
few	TRBV29-1	TRBJ2-5	TRBD1	CSGSGTGGEETQYF	TGCAGCGGATCTGGGACAGGGGGCGAGGAGACCCAGTACTTC
many	TRBV6-5	TRBJ2-3	TRBD1	CASSYGNRGRGDTQYF	TGTGCCAGCAGTTACGGGAACAGGGGGCGGGGAGATACGCAGTATTTT
NA	TRBV6-1	TRBJ2-7	NA	CASSEAGIALYF	TGTGCCAGCAGTGAAGCGGGGATAGCTTTGTACTTC
NA	TRBV4-1	TRBJ1-2	NA	CASSQGRVEGRMYGYTF	TGCGCCAGCAGCCAAGGAAGGGTGGAGGGCAGGATGTATGGCTACACCTTC
many	TRBV29-1	TRBJ1-2	NA	CSVEEAGVGGYTF	TGCAGCGTTGAAGAGGCGGGTGTCGGTGGCTACACCTTC
NA	TRBV5-1	TRBJ2-5	TRBD2	CASSLVAGGEETQYF	TGCGCCAGCAGCTTGGTTGCGGGGGGCGAAGAGACCCAGTACTTC
NA	TRBV29-1	TRBJ2-2	TRBD1	CSVEDRGQYNGELFF	TGCAGCGTTGAAGATCGGGGACAGTATAACGGGGAGCTGTTTTTT
few	TRBV7-2	TRBJ2-1	NA	CASSLRLSGNEQFF	TGTGCCAGCAGCTTACGACTTAGTGGGAATGAGCAGTTCTTC